This T cell receptor (beta chain) appears in the sequencing data of a study of control samples from healthy donors and cancer patients. With V trimmed by 4 bases and J by 6 bases, 10 bases remained unmatched. CDR3 length equals 16 residues. Germline V gene data show CDR1 as SGHNT and CDR2 as YYREEE (reference sequence). Assay used: immunoSEQ multiplex PCR; TCRdb lists only in-frame clones, some missing. The data show under 100,000 clones, with 88% seen just once and 14% held by the top ten. The clonotype was recovered from a woman between 70 and 85 years old in good health. What was sequenced was blood. The V gene is TRBV5-4, the J gene TRBJ2-1; 10 bases map to TRBD2. DNA for the CDR3: TGTGCCAGCAGCCGAGAGGCAGCGGGAGGGCTCAATGAGCAGTTCTTC. The encoded protein is CASSREAAGGLNEQFF.